One TCR beta chain is described in this entry. The data belong to a study of blood T cell repertoires in COVID-19. Whole-study context: Acute-phase and convalescent COVID-19 samples originated in the United States, Italy and Spain. T cells, B-cell-depleted T cells, or PBMCs supplied cDNA or gDNA.

The germline V gene has CDR1 KGHSH and CDR2 LQKENI. CDR3 length equals 15 residues. Trimming cost V 2 bases and J 6 bases; bases outside gene matches: 3. Original data processing: For nucleated cells, counts were estimated from reference gene primer amplification. Profiling relied on immunoSEQ multiplex PCR, and the TCRdb table lists in-frame clones only, not all of them. V and J calls and clone size are copied from that table; D and trimming were computed from the DNA. The repertoire consists of around 80,000 clones, with more than 60% occurring once and the leading ten covering around 19%. The sample was peripheral blood. This receptor was identified in an elderly woman with active or convalescent COVID-19. The rearrangement joins TRBV18 to TRBJ1-6; TRBD1 matches 8 bases. The chain's CDR3 is CASSPETGANSPLHF. In DNA form, the CDR3 reads TGTGCCAGCTCACCAGAGACAGGGGCTAATTCACCCCTCCACTTT.